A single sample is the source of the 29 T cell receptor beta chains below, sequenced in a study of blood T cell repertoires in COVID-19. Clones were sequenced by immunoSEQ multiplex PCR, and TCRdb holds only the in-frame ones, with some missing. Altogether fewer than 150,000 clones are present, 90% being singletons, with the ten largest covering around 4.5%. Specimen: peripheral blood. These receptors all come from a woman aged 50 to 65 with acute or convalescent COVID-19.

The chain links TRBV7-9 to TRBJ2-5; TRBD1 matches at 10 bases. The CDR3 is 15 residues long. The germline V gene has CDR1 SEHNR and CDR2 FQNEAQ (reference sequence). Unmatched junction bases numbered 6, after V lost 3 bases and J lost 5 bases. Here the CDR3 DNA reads TGTGCCAGCAGCTTGGGGACAGGGGCTTGTGAGACCCAGTACTTC. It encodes CASSLGTGACETQYF.

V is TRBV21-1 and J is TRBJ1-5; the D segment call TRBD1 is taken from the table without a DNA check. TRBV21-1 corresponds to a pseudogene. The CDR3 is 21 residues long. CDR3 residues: CASSKGLGRDRGHQGNQPQHF. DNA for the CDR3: TGTGCCAGCAGCAAAGGTTTGGGTAGGGACAGGGGCCACCAGGGCAATCAGCCCCAGCATTTT.

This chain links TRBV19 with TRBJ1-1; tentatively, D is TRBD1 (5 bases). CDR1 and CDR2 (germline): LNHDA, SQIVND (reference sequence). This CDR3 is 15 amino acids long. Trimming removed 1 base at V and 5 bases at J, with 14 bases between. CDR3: CASSIGGGMRTEAFF. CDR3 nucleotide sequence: TGTGCCAGTAGTATAGGTGGGGGGATGAGAACTGAAGCTTTCTTT.

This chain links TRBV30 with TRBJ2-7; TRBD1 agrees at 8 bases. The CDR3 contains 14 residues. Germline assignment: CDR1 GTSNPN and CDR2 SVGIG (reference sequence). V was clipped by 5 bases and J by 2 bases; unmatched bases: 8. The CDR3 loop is CAWGRTGPPYEQYF. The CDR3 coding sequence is TGTGCCTGGGGTAGGACAGGGCCCCCCTACGAGCAGTACTTC.

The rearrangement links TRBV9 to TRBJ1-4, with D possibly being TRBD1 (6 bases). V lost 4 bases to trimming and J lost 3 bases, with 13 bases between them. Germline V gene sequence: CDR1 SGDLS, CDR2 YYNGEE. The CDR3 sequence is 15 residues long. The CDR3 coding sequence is TGTGCCAGCAGCATTGCAGGGGTAGCTAATGAAAAACTGTTTTTT. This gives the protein CASSIAGVANEKLFF.

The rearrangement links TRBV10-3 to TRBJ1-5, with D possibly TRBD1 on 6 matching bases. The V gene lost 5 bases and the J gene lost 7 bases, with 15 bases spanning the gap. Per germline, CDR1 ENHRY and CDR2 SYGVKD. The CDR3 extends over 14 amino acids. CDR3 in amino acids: CAISPGGGEQPQHF. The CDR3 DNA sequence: TGTGCCATCAGTCCGGGGGGCGGGGAACAGCCCCAGCATTTT.

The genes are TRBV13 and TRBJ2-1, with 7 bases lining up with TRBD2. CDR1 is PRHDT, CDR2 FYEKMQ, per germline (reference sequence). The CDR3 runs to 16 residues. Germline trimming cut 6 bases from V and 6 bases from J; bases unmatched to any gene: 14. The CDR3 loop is CASSYDGGGPANEQFF. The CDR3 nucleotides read TGTGCCAGCAGTTACGACGGGGGAGGGCCGGCCAATGAGCAGTTCTTC.

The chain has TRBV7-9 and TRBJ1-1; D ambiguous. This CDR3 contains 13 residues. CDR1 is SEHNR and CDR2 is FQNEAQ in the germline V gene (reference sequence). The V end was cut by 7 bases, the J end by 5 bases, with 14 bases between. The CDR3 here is CASIEGGSTEAFF. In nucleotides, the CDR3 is TGTGCCAGCATTGAGGGAGGGAGTACTGAAGCTTTCTTT.

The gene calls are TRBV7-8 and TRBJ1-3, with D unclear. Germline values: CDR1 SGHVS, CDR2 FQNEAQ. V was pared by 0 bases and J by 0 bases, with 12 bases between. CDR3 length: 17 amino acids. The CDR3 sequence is CASSLAPGAYSGNTIYF. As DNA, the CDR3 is TGTGCCAGCAGCTTAGCCCCGGGTGCCTACTCTGGAAACACCATATATTTT.

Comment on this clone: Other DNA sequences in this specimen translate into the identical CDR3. The CDR3 nucleotides read TGCGCCAGCAGCTTGCAGGGCAGCACAGATACGCAGTATTTT. Translated: CASSLQGSTDTQYF. The chain uses TRBV5-1 and TRBJ2-3, with a possible D match to TRBD1 (5 bases). Germline V gives CDR1 SGHRS, CDR2 YFSETQ. Trimming removed 1 base at V and 0 bases at J, with 6 bases between. This CDR3 has 14 amino acids.

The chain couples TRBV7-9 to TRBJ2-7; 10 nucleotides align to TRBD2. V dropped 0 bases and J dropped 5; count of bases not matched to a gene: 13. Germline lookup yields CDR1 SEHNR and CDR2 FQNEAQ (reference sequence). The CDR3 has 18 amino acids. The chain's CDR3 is CASSLAYGSGRGLDEQYF. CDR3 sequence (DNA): TGTGCCAGCAGCTTAGCGTACGGAAGCGGGAGGGGCCTTGACGAGCAGTACTTC.

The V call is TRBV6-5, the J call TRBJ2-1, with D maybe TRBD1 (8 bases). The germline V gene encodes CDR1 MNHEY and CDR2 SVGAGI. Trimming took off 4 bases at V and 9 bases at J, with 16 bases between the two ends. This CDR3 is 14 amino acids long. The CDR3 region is CASSSGGGGGEQFF. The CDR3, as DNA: TGTGCCAGCAGTTCAGGGGGCGGGGGAGGTGAGCAGTTCTTC.

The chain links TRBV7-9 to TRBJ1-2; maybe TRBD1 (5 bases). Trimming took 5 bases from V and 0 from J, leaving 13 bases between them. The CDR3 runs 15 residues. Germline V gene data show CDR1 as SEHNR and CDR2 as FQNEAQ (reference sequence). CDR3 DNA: TGTGCCAGCAGCCACTTGGGGCAGACTAACTATGGCTACACCTTC. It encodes CASSHLGQTNYGYTF.

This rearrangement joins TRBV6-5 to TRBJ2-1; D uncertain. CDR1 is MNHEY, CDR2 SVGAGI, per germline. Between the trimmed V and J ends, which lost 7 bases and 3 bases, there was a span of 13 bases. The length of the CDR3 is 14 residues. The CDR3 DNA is TGTGCCAGCATAGGAACTACCATCTACAATGAGCAGTTCTTC. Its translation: CASIGTTIYNEQFF.

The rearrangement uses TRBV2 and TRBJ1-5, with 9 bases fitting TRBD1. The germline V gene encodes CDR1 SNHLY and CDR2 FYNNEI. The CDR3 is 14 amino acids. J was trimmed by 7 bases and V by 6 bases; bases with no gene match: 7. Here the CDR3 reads CASRVQGAGQPQHF. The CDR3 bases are TGTGCCAGCAGGGTACAGGGGGCTGGACAGCCCCAGCATTTT.

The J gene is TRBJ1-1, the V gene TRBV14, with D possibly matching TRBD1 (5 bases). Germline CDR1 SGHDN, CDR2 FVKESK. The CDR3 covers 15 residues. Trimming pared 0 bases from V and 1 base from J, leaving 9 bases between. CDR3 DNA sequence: TGTGCCAGCAGCCAAGATCTGACAGCGAACACTGAAGCTTTCTTT. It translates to CASSQDLTANTEAFF. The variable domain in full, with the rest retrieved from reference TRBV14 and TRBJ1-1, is EAGVTQFPSHSVIEKGQTVTLRCDPISGHDNLYWYRRVMGKEIKFLLHFVKESKQDESGMPNNRFLAERTGGTYSTLKVQPAELEDSGVYFCASSQDLTANTEAFFGQGTRLTVV.

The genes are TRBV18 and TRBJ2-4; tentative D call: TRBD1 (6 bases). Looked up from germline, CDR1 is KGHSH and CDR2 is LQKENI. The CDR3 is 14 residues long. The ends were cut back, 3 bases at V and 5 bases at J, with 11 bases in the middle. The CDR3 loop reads CASSPAGAQNIQYF. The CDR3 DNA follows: TGTGCCAGCTCACCCGCAGGGGCCCAAAACATTCAGTACTTC.

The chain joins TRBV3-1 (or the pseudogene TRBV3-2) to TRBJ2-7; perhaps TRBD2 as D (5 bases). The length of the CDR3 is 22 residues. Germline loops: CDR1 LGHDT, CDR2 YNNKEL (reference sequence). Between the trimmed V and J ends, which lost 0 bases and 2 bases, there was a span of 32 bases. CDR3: CASSQDDVGNAGSRIGPYEQYF. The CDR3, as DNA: TGTGCCAGCAGCCAAGATGATGTAGGTAACGCGGGCTCCAGAATTGGACCCTACGAGCAGTACTTC.

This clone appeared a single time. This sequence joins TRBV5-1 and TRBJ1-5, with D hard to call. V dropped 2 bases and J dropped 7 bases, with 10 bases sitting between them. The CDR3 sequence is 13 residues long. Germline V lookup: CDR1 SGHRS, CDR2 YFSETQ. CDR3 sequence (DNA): TGCGCCAGCAGCTTTGAGGGAGTCCAGCCCCAGCATTTT. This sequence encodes CASSFEGVQPQHF.

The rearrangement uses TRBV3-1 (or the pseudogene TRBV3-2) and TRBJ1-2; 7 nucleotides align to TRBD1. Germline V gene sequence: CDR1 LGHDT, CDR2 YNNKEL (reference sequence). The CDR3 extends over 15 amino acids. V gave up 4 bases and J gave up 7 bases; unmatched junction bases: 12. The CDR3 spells CASSPTTGSSGGYTF. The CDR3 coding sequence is TGTGCCAGCAGCCCCACGACAGGGAGTAGTGGTGGCTACACCTTC.

In DNA, the CDR3 is TGTGCCACCAGCACAGGTCGAAATAGGGGCTACACCTTC. Translated, it gives CATSTGRNRGYTF. The gene calls are TRBV15 and TRBJ1-2; no firm D call. CDR3 length: 13 amino acids. Trimming left V 4 bases short and J 8 bases short, with 14 bases between. Germline V gene lookup returns CDR1 LNHNV and CDR2 YYDKDF (reference sequence).

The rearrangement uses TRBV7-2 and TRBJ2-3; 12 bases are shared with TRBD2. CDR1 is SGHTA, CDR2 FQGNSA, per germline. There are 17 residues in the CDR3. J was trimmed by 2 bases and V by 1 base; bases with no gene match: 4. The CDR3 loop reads CASSLVLAGGYTDTQYF. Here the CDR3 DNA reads TGTGCCAGCAGCTTAGTACTAGCGGGAGGCTACACAGATACGCAGTATTTT. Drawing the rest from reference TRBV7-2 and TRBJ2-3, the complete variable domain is GAGVSQSPSNKVTEKGKDVELRCDPISGHTALYWYRQSLGQGLEFLIYFQGNSAPDKSGLPSDRFSAERTGGSVSTLTIQRTQQEDSAVYLCASSLVLAGGYTDTQYFGPGTRLTVL.

The CDR3 nucleotides read TGTGCCAGCAGCGTATCCGGGACATCTAACTATGGCTACACCTTC. It translates to CASSVSGTSNYGYTF. The chain joins TRBV9 to TRBJ1-2; possibly TRBD1 for D (6 bases). CDR1 is SGDLS, CDR2 YYNGEE, per germline. The ends were cut back, 1 base at V and 0 bases at J, with 10 bases in the middle. The CDR3 has 15 residues. Using reference TRBV9 and TRBJ1-2 for the parts outside the CDR3, the full variable domain is DSGVTQTPKHLITATGQRVTLRCSPRSGDLSVYWYQQSLDQGLQFLIQYYNGEERAKGNILERFSAQQFPDLHSELNLSSLELGDSALYFCASSVSGTSNYGYTFGSGTRLTVV.

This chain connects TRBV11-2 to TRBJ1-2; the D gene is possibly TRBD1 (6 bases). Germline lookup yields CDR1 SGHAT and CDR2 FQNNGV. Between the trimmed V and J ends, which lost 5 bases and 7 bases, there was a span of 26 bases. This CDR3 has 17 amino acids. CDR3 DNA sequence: TGTGCCAGCAGCCCTAAGTACGGGGGGCGCGGGGACTCTGGCTACACCTTC. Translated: CASSPKYGGRGDSGYTF.

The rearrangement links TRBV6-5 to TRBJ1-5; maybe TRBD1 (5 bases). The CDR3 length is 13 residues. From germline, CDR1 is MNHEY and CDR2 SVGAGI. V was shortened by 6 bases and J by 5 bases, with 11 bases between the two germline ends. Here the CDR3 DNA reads TGTGCCAGCAGCCCCGACAGCGATCAGCCCCAGCATTTT. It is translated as CASSPDSDQPQHF.

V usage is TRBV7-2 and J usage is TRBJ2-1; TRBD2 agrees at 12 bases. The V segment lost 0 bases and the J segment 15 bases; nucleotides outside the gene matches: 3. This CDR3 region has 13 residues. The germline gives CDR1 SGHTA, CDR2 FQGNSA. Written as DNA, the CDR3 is TGTGCCAGCAGCTTAGCGACTAGCGGGAGAGGGTTCTTC. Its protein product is CASSLATSGRGFF.

Here the CDR3 reads CASSIVAVNTEAFF. CDR3 DNA: TGTGCCAGTAGTATAGTTGCAGTGAACACTGAAGCTTTCTTT. The J gene is TRBJ1-1, the V gene TRBV19, with D unclear. The V and J ends lost 1 base and 0 bases respectively, with 6 bases between them. The CDR3 is 14 amino acids. Per germline, CDR1 LNHDA and CDR2 SQIVND (reference sequence).

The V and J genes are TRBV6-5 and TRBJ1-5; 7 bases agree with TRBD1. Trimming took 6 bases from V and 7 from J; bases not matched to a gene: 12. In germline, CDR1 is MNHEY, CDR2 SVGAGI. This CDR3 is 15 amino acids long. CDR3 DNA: TGTGCCAGCAGAGGAACGACAGGGCAGCGACAGCCCCAGCATTTT. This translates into CASRGTTGQRQPQHF.

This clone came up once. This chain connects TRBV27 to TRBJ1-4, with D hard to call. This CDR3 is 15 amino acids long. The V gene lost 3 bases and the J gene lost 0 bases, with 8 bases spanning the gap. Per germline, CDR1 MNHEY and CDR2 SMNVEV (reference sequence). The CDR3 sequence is CASSFSGSTNEKLFF. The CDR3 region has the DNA TGTGCCAGCAGTTTTTCGGGTTCAACTAATGAAAAACTGTTTTTT.